The next 31 T cell receptor beta chains were all read from a single sample in a study of lymphopenia after photon versus proton radiotherapy. Method: immunoSEQ multiplex PCR; TCRdb's copy keeps in-frame clones and lacks some. The table lists 50,000 or so clones, approximately 92% of them singletons. The sequencing here drew on peripheral blood, taken from a patient treated with photon-based radiotherapy. These TCRs come from a woman between 35 and 50 years old with cholangiocarcinoma.

The rearrangement joins TRBV6-1 to TRBJ1-5; possible D gene TRBD1, 6 bases. Trimming pared 5 bases from V and 4 bases from J, leaving 9 bases between. Germline-derived CDR1 and CDR2 are MNHNS and SASEGT. This CDR3 is built from 13 residues. The CDR3, as DNA: TGTGCCAGCAGTACAACAGGGAATCAGCCCCAGCATTTT. It translates to CASSTTGNQPQHF.

This chain connects TRBV27 to TRBJ1-6; D unresolved. Germline CDR1 is MNHEY and CDR2 is SMNVEV (reference sequence). V was shortened by 2 bases and J by 4 bases, with 15 bases between the two germline ends. The length of the CDR3 is 17 residues. The CDR3 bases are TGTGCCAGCAGTTTACGCGGAACCAACTCATATAATTCACCCCTCCACTTT. Amino acids: CASSLRGTNSYNSPLHF.

This chain connects TRBV27 to TRBJ1-4; 10 bases line up with TRBD1. The CDR3 has 15 residues. Germline lookup yields CDR1 MNHEY and CDR2 SMNVEV (reference sequence). V gave up 5 bases and J gave up 6 bases; unmatched junction bases: 6. The CDR3 loop is CASSPAGTGDEKLFF. The CDR3 DNA is TGTGCCAGCAGTCCCGCAGGGACAGGGGATGAAAAACTGTTTTTT. Supplemented by reference TRBV27 and TRBJ1-4, the full variable domain reads EAQVTQNPRYLITVTGKKLTVTCSQNMNHEYMSWYRQDPGLGLRQIYYSMNVEVTDKGDVPEGYKVSRKEKRNFPLILESPSPNQTSLYFCASSPAGTGDEKLFFGSGTQLSVL.

The chain has TRBV7-8 and TRBJ2-1; D call uncertain. CDR1 is SGHVS, CDR2 FQNEAQ, per germline. This CDR3 contains 15 residues. V gave up 0 bases and J gave up 8 bases, with 14 bases separating them. The CDR3 DNA follows: TGTGCCAGCAGCTTAGCGAGCCAGCCCTTGGATGAGCAGTTCTTC. Protein: CASSLASQPLDEQFF.

V and J are TRBV6-5 and TRBJ2-7, with D perhaps given as TRBD1 or TRBD2 (5 bases each). The CDR3 sequence is 14 residues long. The ends were cut back, 6 bases at V and 2 bases at J, with 14 bases in the middle. Germline-derived CDR1 and CDR2 are MNHEY and SVGAGI. CDR3 DNA: TGTGCCAGCAGGACGGGAAGGGGCCCCTACGAGCAGTACTTC. Amino acid sequence: CASRTGRGPYEQYF.

This chain joins TRBV10-3 and TRBJ1-1; no firm D call. Trimming stripped 2 bases from V and 1 base from J, with 14 bases between. This CDR3 is 16 amino acids long. Germline-derived CDR1 and CDR2 are ENHRY and SYGVKD. This CDR3 reads CAISENSQRPNTEAFF. CDR3 in DNA: TGTGCCATCAGTGAGAATTCGCAACGTCCGAACACTGAAGCTTTCTTT.

The V gene is TRBV4-2, the J gene TRBJ2-1; D possibly matches TRBD1 or TRBD2 (7 bases each). V lost 3 bases and J lost 0, with 15 bases in between. Germline V gene data show CDR1 as LGHNA and CDR2 as YNFKEQ. There are 17 residues in the CDR3. The CDR3 protein is CASSHLGGGGSYNEQFF. DNA for the CDR3: TGTGCCAGCAGCCATCTAGGGGGCGGGGGCTCCTACAATGAGCAGTTCTTC.

The chain couples TRBV18 to TRBJ1-4; D unclear. V shed 1 base and J shed 7 bases, with 13 bases lying between them. Per the germline V gene, CDR1 is KGHSH and CDR2 is LQKENI. The CDR3 is made up of 15 amino acids. Here the CDR3 reads CASSPQGPGGEKLFF. The CDR3 nucleotides read TGTGCCAGCTCACCACAGGGTCCGGGAGGTGAAAAACTGTTTTTT.

The chain recombines TRBV28 with TRBJ1-5, with D possibly TRBD1 on 5 matching bases. Germline-derived CDR1 and CDR2 are MDHEN and SYDVKM. Between the trimmed V and J ends, which lost 1 base and 0 bases, there was a span of 28 bases. CDR3 size: 22 residues. The CDR3 DNA sequence: TGTGCCAGCAGTTTATCCACCTTAAAGCCGGGGCGGGGAATATATAGCAATCAGCCCCAGCATTTT. This gives the protein CASSLSTLKPGRGIYSNQPQHF.

The rearrangement joins TRBV4-2 to TRBJ1-1; no firm D call. CDR1 is LGHNA, CDR2 YNFKEQ, per germline. This CDR3 has 17 residues. Trimming took off 1 base at V and 5 bases at J, with 20 bases between the two ends. DNA for the CDR3: TGTGCCAGCAGCCAAGGAGCGGGAGGGCTCTTCGCGACTGAAGCTTTCTTT. It translates to CASSQGAGGLFATEAFF.

The chain has TRBV18 and TRBJ1-1, with D possibly matching TRBD1 (5 bases). The germline V gene encodes CDR1 KGHSH and CDR2 LQKENI. V lost 6 bases and J 7 bases, leaving 18 bases between the germline ends. The CDR3 consists of 14 residues. The CDR3 nucleotides are TGTGCCAGCTCTCCATCCGGGGCAGCAATTGAAGCTTTCTTT. This sequence encodes CASSPSGAAIEAFF. The whole variable domain, remainder taken from reference TRBV18 and TRBJ1-1, is NAGVMQNPRHLVRRRGQEARLRCSPMKGHSHVYWYRQLPEEGLKFMVYLQKENIIDESGMPKERFSAEFPKEGPSILRIQQVVRGDSAAYFCASSPSGAAIEAFFGQGTRLTVV.

The genes are TRBV14 and TRBJ2-3, with D maybe TRBD2 (5 bases). Per germline, CDR1 SGHDN and CDR2 FVKESK. The CDR3 runs 17 residues. Trimming left V 3 bases short and J 1 base short, with 17 bases between. The CDR3 here is CASSQVRRLAGTDTQYF. CDR3 in DNA: TGTGCCAGCAGCCAGGTCCGTCGGCTAGCTGGCACAGATACGCAGTATTTT.

J is TRBJ2-7 and V is TRBV18, with 13 bases aligning to TRBD2. This CDR3 is 18 amino acids long. Trimming at V came to 4 bases and at J to 0 bases, leaving 9 bases not matched to a gene. Looked up from germline, CDR1 is KGHSH and CDR2 is LQKENI. As DNA, the CDR3 is TGTGCCAGCTCACGGGCCTTAACTAGCGGGGGGGCCTCCTACGAGCAGTACTTC. Translation: CASSRALTSGGASYEQYF.

This chain uses TRBV6-4 with TRBJ2-2; 8 bases are shared with TRBD1. V trimming: 4 bases; J trimming: 4 bases; junction bases outside the gene matches: 8. The CDR3 has 16 residues. Looked up from germline, CDR1 is MRHNA and CDR2 is SNTAGT. CDR3 nucleotides: TGTGCCAGCAGTGGGTCCTCAGGGGGCGGCACCGGGGAGCTGTTTTTT. Amino acid sequence: CASSGSSGGGTGELFF.

This clone came up once. The gene calls are TRBV12-5 and TRBJ2-7; D is undetermined. Germline loops: CDR1 LGHNT, CDR2 FRNRAP. With 4 bases removed from V and 7 bases from J, the gap between germline ends came to 23 bases. The CDR3 extends over 16 amino acids. The CDR3 nucleotides are TGTGCTAGTGGTTCCCGACCCGACTCAAGCCATAGGGAGCAGTACTTC. Protein sequence: CASGSRPDSSHREQYF.

This sequence joins TRBV9 and TRBJ2-3; perhaps TRBD1 as D (6 bases). Germline V CDR1 and CDR2: SGDLS, YYNGEE. This CDR3 spans 14 amino acids. The ends were cut back, 5 bases at V and 2 bases at J, with 12 bases in the middle. CDR3 sequence: CASRAGEITDTQYF. CDR3 coding DNA: TGTGCCAGCAGAGCAGGGGAAATCACAGATACGCAGTATTTT.

In this sample, this clone turned up once. V is TRBV9 and J is TRBJ2-3; D uncertain. The CDR3 length is 13 residues. The germline V gene has CDR1 SGDLS and CDR2 YYNGEE. V was pared by 0 bases and J by 6 bases, with 8 bases between. CDR3 bases: TGTGCCAGCAGCGTAGCCCCAAGCGATACGCAGTATTTT. It codes for CASSVAPSDTQYF.

V and J are TRBV27 and TRBJ1-5, with 9 bases matching TRBD1. V trimming: 5 bases; J trimming: 7 bases; junction bases outside the gene matches: 9. The CDR3 length is 15 residues. The germline V gene encodes CDR1 MNHEY and CDR2 SMNVEV (reference sequence). The CDR3 is CASSPWDRVGQPQHF. As DNA, the CDR3 is TGTGCCAGCAGTCCATGGGACAGGGTGGGCCAGCCCCAGCATTTT.

J is TRBJ2-7 and V is TRBV7-2; D gene unclear. V lost 6 bases, J lost 5 bases, and 11 bases lay in between. The CDR3 consists of 12 residues. Looked up from germline, CDR1 is SGHTA and CDR2 is FQGNSA. CDR3 DNA: TGTGCCAGCAGTAGTCGACGAAACGAGCAGTACTTC. This gives the protein CASSSRRNEQYF.

This chain's CDR3 is CATSRRERYTDTQYF. The CDR3 region has the DNA TGTGCCACCAGCCGACGGGAACGGTACACAGATACGCAGTATTTT. This chain connects TRBV15 to TRBJ2-3; D might be TRBD2 (5 bases). Trimming stripped 5 bases from V and 2 bases from J, with 14 bases between. The length of the CDR3 is 15 residues. Germline CDR1 reads LNHNV; CDR2 reads YYDKDF (reference sequence).

J is TRBJ2-3 and V is TRBV19, with 10 bases identical to TRBD2. The CDR3 consists of 15 residues. CDR1 LNHDA and CDR2 SQIVND come from the germline V gene (reference sequence). J was trimmed by 6 bases and V by 4 bases; bases with no gene match: 7. CDR3 region: CASSTTSGATDTQYF. CDR3 nucleotide sequence: TGTGCCAGTAGTACCACTAGCGGGGCCACCGATACGCAGTATTTT.

V usage is TRBV5-4 and J usage is TRBJ2-3, with 7 bases that match TRBD1. The CDR3 totals 16 residues. Germline trimming cut 4 bases from V and 2 bases from J; bases unmatched to any gene: 10. CDR1 is SGHNT, CDR2 YYREEE, per germline (reference sequence). CDR3 in DNA: TGTGCCAGCAGCCCCCGACCACAGGGGAACACAGATACGCAGTATTTT. Translated, it gives CASSPRPQGNTDTQYF.

CDR3 in amino acids: CASRTGGLEDYGYTF. In DNA form, the CDR3 reads TGTGCCAGTCGGACAGGGGGCCTGGAGGACTATGGCTACACCTTC. The chain couples TRBV19 to TRBJ1-2; the match to TRBD1 covers 11 bases. V shed 8 bases and J 3 bases; nucleotides not matched to a gene: 8. This CDR3 has 15 residues. The germline CDR1 and CDR2 sequences are LNHDA and SQIVND (reference sequence).

The gene calls are TRBV7-2 and TRBJ2-7; no clear D gene. The CDR3 runs 17 residues. V was clipped by 5 bases and J by 2 bases, with 22 bases between them. Per the germline V gene, CDR1 is SGHTA and CDR2 is FQGNSA. CDR3 bases: TGTGCCAGCAGCCCAACGCCCCCTGCGGCCCTCCCCTACGAGCAGTACTTC. It codes for CASSPTPPAALPYEQYF.

The chain employs TRBV20-1 and TRBJ1-1; TRBD1 might be the D (6 bases). Per germline, CDR1 DFQATT and CDR2 SNEGSKA (reference sequence). The CDR3 totals 10 residues. V shed 3 bases and J shed 10 bases, with 9 bases lying between them. CDR3 loop: CSARSGAAFF. The CDR3 coding sequence is TGCAGTGCTAGGTCGGGGGCAGCTTTCTTT.

This rearrangement joins TRBV4-3 to TRBJ2-7, with a tentative D call TRBD2 (6 bases). This CDR3 is built from 13 residues. V was trimmed by 1 base and J by 6 bases, leaving 10 bases between them. Germline loops: CDR1 LGHNA, CDR2 YSLEER. Here the CDR3 reads CASSQGFGGEQYF. The CDR3 region has the DNA TGCGCCAGCAGCCAAGGGTTCGGGGGCGAGCAGTACTTC.

The chain couples TRBV7-9 to TRBJ2-7, with TRBD2 identical over 8 bases. The V gene end was trimmed by 1 base and the J gene end by 0 bases; junction bases not matched to a gene: 5. The V gene's germline CDR1 is SEHNR and CDR2 FQNEAQ (reference sequence). CDR3 length equals 16 residues. DNA of the CDR3: TGTGCCAGCAGCTTAGGAGTACTAGCGGACTCCTACGAGCAGTACTTC. It is translated as CASSLGVLADSYEQYF. Complete variable domain (other parts from reference TRBV7-9 and TRBJ2-7): DTGVSQNPRHKITKRGQNVTFRCDPISEHNRLYWYRQTLGQGPEFLTYFQNEAQLEKSRLLSDRFSAERPKGSFSTLEIQRTEQGDSAMYLCASSLGVLADSYEQYFGPGTRLTVT.

The chain joins TRBV18 to TRBJ1-4; D not certain. The germline V gene encodes CDR1 KGHSH and CDR2 LQKENI. Trimming shortened V by 2 bases and J by 0 bases, and 16 bases separated the two germline ends. The CDR3 is 18 residues long. CDR3 loop: CASSPGAAWIATNEKLFF. As DNA, the CDR3 is TGTGCCAGCTCACCAGGCGCGGCGTGGATAGCAACTAATGAAAAACTGTTTTTT.

This sequence joins TRBV30 and TRBJ2-2; D unresolved. Trimming took 1 base from V and 4 from J, leaving 1 base between them. CDR1 and CDR2 (germline): GTSNPN, SVGIG (reference sequence). There are 11 residues in the CDR3. The CDR3 bases are TGTGCCTGGAGTGCCACCGGGGAGCTGTTTTTT. This gives the protein CAWSATGELFF.

This clone was seen once. The chain recombines TRBV6-5 with TRBJ1-1; maybe TRBD1 (6 bases). The V gene lost 5 bases and the J gene lost 3 bases, with 16 bases spanning the gap. Germline V gene sequence: CDR1 MNHEY, CDR2 SVGAGI. The length of the CDR3 is 15 residues. CDR3 sequence (DNA): TGTGCCAGCAGTCCCACGGGGGCAGGAGACACTGAAGCTTTCTTT. As protein: CASSPTGAGDTEAFF.

The chain is built from TRBV9 and TRBJ2-3, with D uncertain. Germline CDR1 reads SGDLS; CDR2 reads YYNGEE. The V end was cut by 0 bases, the J end by 2 bases, with 13 bases between. The CDR3 contains 16 residues. Here the CDR3 DNA reads TGTGCCAGCAGCGTAGAGGGTAGGAGATCCACAGATACGCAGTATTTT. This sequence encodes CASSVEGRRSTDTQYF.